Listed below are T cell receptor beta chains from one sample, sequenced in a study of CD8+ T cells in alopecia areata. Only in-frame clones appear in the TCRdb table, and some are missing; sequencing was by immunoSEQ multiplex PCR. The sample gives 7,500 to 10,000 clones, 67% of which show up once; about 16% is in the top ten. Sequenced material: skin. Receptors were obtained from a human donor with alopecia areata. CDR3s include the opening cysteine and the closing phenylalanine or tryptophan. A D gene is named only where the DNA matches it firmly. Rows give clone size only sometimes, using once, few, many, or a class for an expanded clone.

v_call: TRBV10-3
clone_size: few
d_call: TRBD1
j_call: TRBJ2-5
cdr3_aa: CAISESAETGGRETQYF
cdr3_nt: TGTGCCATCAGTGAGTCAGCCGAGACAGGGGGCCGAGAGACCCAGTACTTC

v_call: TRBV5-4
clone_size: .
d_call: .
j_call: TRBJ2-5
cdr3_aa: CASSLGQAFRGETQYF
cdr3_nt: TGTGCCAGCAGCTTGGGTCAGGCCTTTAGGGGAGAGACCCAGTACTTC

v_call: TRBV6-5
clone_size: .
d_call: TRBD2
j_call: TRBJ2-3
cdr3_aa: CASSQTSGRAGTQYF
cdr3_nt: TGTGCCAGCAGCCAGACTAGCGGGAGGGCCGGTACGCAGTATTTT

v_call: TRBV5-1
clone_size: .
d_call: .
j_call: TRBJ1-1
cdr3_aa: CASSLRQAGSTEAFF
cdr3_nt: TGCGCCAGCAGCTTACGACAGGCGGGGAGCACTGAAGCTTTCTTT

v_call: TRBV19
clone_size: .
d_call: .
j_call: TRBJ2-1
cdr3_aa: CASSSQMGYNEQFF
cdr3_nt: TGTGCCAGTAGTAGTCAGATGGGGTACAATGAGCAGTTCTTC

v_call: TRBV14
clone_size: .
d_call: TRBD2
j_call: TRBJ2-7
cdr3_aa: CASSATSGASYEQYF
cdr3_nt: TGTGCCAGCAGCGCGACTAGCGGGGCCAGTTACGAGCAGTACTTC

v_call: TRBV11-1
clone_size: .
d_call: .
j_call: TRBJ1-1
cdr3_aa: CASSLEEGTRAFF
cdr3_nt: TGTGCCAGCAGCTTAGAGGAGGGGACTCGAGCTTTCTTT

v_call: TRBV19
clone_size: .
d_call: .
j_call: TRBJ1-1
cdr3_aa: CASSMRTRLAAFF
cdr3_nt: TGTGCCAGTAGTATGAGGACAAGACTGGCAGCTTTCTTT

v_call: TRBV29-1
clone_size: .
d_call: .
j_call: TRBJ1-2
cdr3_aa: CSVAADGYGYTF
cdr3_nt: TGCAGCGTTGCAGCCGACGGATATGGCTACACCTTC

v_call: TRBV27
clone_size: .
d_call: .
j_call: TRBJ1-2
cdr3_aa: CATRTAGYGYTF
cdr3_nt: TGTGCCACCAGGACGGCGGGTTATGGCTACACCTTC

v_call: TRBV19
clone_size: .
d_call: .
j_call: TRBJ1-1
cdr3_aa: CASSITRNTEAFF
cdr3_nt: TGTGCCAGTAGTATCACAAGGAACACTGAAGCTTTCTTT

v_call: TRBV7-8
clone_size: .
d_call: .
j_call: TRBJ1-2
cdr3_aa: CASSLEGTSGYTF
cdr3_nt: TGTGCCAGCAGCTTAGAAGGGACTAGTGGCTACACCTTC

v_call: TRBV15
clone_size: few
d_call: .
j_call: TRBJ1-6
cdr3_aa: CATATEYNSPLHF
cdr3_nt: TGTGCCACCGCGACAGAATATAATTCACCCCTCCACTTT

v_call: TRBV30
clone_size: .
d_call: .
j_call: TRBJ1-3
cdr3_aa: CAWSGGGAQTGNTIYF
cdr3_nt: TGTGCCTGGAGTGGAGGGGGGGCGCAGACTGGAAACACCATATATTTT